These T cell receptor beta chains were read from a single sample in a study of beta chain features in type 1 diabetes. Assay used: immunoSEQ multiplex PCR; TCRdb lists only in-frame clones, some missing. The repertoire holds around 350,000 clones, around 12% seen once, with under 0.02% in the top ten. Source material: naive CD4+ T cells from blood. Receptors originate from a man between 18 and 29 years old in good health. Each CDR3 is given with its conserved first and last residue. The D gene is left open where the match is weak. The listing skips clone size in some rows; elsewhere it reads once, few, many or a size class.

v_gene: TRBV9; len: 16; abundance: few; d_gene: TRBD1; j_gene: TRBJ2-7; CDR3aa: CASSLQWTGYLDEQYF; CDR3nt: TGTGCCAGCAGCCTCCAGTGGACAGGGTATCTCGACGAGCAGTACTTC
v_gene: TRBV6-1; len: 15; abundance: .; d_gene: TRBD1; j_gene: TRBJ2-7; CDR3aa: CASSEPGQGHYEQYF; CDR3nt: TGTGCCAGCAGTGAACCTGGACAGGGACACTACGAGCAGTACTTC
v_gene: TRBV30; len: 13; abundance: few; d_gene: TRBD1; j_gene: TRBJ2-7; CDR3aa: CAWSDRVHYEQYF; CDR3nt: TGTGCCTGGTCGGACAGGGTCCACTACGAGCAGTACTTC
v_gene: TRBV11-2; len: 15; abundance: .; d_gene: TRBD2; j_gene: TRBJ2-3; CDR3aa: CASSRSGRGTDTQYF; CDR3nt: TGTGCCAGCAGCCGAAGCGGGCGGGGGACAGATACGCAGTATTTT
v_gene: TRBV28; len: 15; abundance: .; d_gene: .; j_gene: TRBJ2-5; CDR3aa: CASTLPGSGEETQYF; CDR3nt: TGTGCCAGCACCCTCCCGGGTTCGGGAGAAGAGACCCAGTACTTC
v_gene: TRBV7-9; len: 14; abundance: .; d_gene: TRBD1; j_gene: TRBJ1-2; CDR3aa: CASSLDDRVVGYTF; CDR3nt: TGTGCCAGCAGCTTAGACGACAGGGTTGTTGGCTACACCTTC
v_gene: TRBV2; len: 13; abundance: .; d_gene: TRBD1; j_gene: TRBJ1-5; CDR3aa: CASSYRGNQPQHF; CDR3nt: TGTGCCAGCAGTTACAGGGGGAATCAGCCCCAGCATTTT
v_gene: TRBV19; len: 13; abundance: few; d_gene: TRBD1; j_gene: TRBJ2-7; CDR3aa: CASSPRTGAEQYF; CDR3nt: TGTGCCAGTAGTCCCCGGACAGGGGCCGAGCAGTACTTC
v_gene: TRBV6-1; len: 15; abundance: .; d_gene: TRBD2; j_gene: TRBJ2-3; CDR3aa: CASSELAGASDTQYF; CDR3nt: TGTGCCAGCAGTGAACTAGCGGGGGCCTCAGATACGCAGTATTTT
v_gene: TRBV28; len: 15; abundance: few; d_gene: .; j_gene: TRBJ2-7; CDR3aa: CASSLWRGNSYEQYF; CDR3nt: TGTGCCAGCAGTTTATGGCGGGGAAACTCCTACGAGCAGTACTTC
v_gene: TRBV6-5; len: 13; abundance: few; d_gene: TRBD2; j_gene: TRBJ2-7; CDR3aa: CASSRGSSYEQYF; CDR3nt: TGTGCCAGCAGCCGCGGGAGCTCCTACGAGCAGTACTTC
v_gene: TRBV28; len: 13; abundance: few; d_gene: .; j_gene: TRBJ2-3; CDR3aa: CASSYVLTDTQYF; CDR3nt: TGTGCCAGCAGTTACGTACTCACAGATACGCAGTATTTT
v_gene: TRBV5-4; len: 14; abundance: few; d_gene: .; j_gene: TRBJ2-7; CDR3aa: CASSLLKRPYEQYF; CDR3nt: TGTGCCAGCAGCTTGTTGAAGCGGCCCTACGAGCAGTACTTC
v_gene: TRBV7-2; len: 14; abundance: few; d_gene: .; j_gene: TRBJ1-1; CDR3aa: CASSLDASTGEAFF; CDR3nt: TGTGCCAGCAGCTTAGACGCCTCCACAGGTGAAGCTTTCTTT
v_gene: TRBV7-9; len: 13; abundance: few; d_gene: .; j_gene: TRBJ2-1; CDR3aa: CASRSSGGNEQFF; CDR3nt: TGTGCCAGCCGATCCTCGGGTGGGAATGAGCAGTTCTTC
v_gene: TRBV6-5; len: 16; abundance: .; d_gene: TRBD1; j_gene: TRBJ2-7; CDR3aa: CASSYSSTGGNYEQYF; CDR3nt: TGTGCCAGCAGTTACTCTTCGACAGGGGGTAACTACGAGCAGTACTTC
v_gene: TRBV30; len: 19; abundance: .; d_gene: .; j_gene: TRBJ1-2; CDR3aa: CAWSVRLRLMTGVFYGYTF; CDR3nt: TGTGCCTGGAGTGTACGTCTCCGTTTGATGACAGGCGTATTCTATGGCTACACCTTC
v_gene: TRBV11-2; len: 16; abundance: .; d_gene: TRBD2; j_gene: TRBJ2-2; CDR3aa: CASSRNSGRATGELFF; CDR3nt: TGTGCCAGCAGCCGTAATAGCGGGAGGGCCACCGGGGAGCTGTTTTTT
v_gene: TRBV6-5; len: 15; abundance: .; d_gene: TRBD1; j_gene: TRBJ2-5; CDR3aa: CASSYSTGRVETQYF; CDR3nt: TGTGCCAGCAGTTACTCGACAGGGAGAGTGGAGACCCAGTACTTC
v_gene: TRBV9; len: 13; abundance: .; d_gene: .; j_gene: TRBJ2-1; CDR3aa: CASSVIANNEQFF; CDR3nt: TGTGCCAGCAGCGTAATTGCTAACAATGAGCAGTTCTTC
v_gene: TRBV7-2; len: 12; abundance: few; d_gene: .; j_gene: TRBJ1-1; CDR3aa: CASRLMDTEAFF; CDR3nt: TGTGCCAGCAGGCTAATGGACACTGAAGCTTTCTTT
v_gene: TRBV19; len: 16; abundance: .; d_gene: .; j_gene: TRBJ2-3; CDR3aa: CASSIAGNLVADTQYF; CDR3nt: TGTGCCAGTAGTATAGCAGGGAATCTAGTAGCTGATACGCAGTATTTT
v_gene: TRBV30; len: 15; abundance: .; d_gene: .; j_gene: TRBJ1-1; CDR3aa: CAWSVLGAGSTEAFF; CDR3nt: TGTGCCTGGAGTGTACTGGGGGCAGGGAGTACTGAAGCTTTCTTT
v_gene: TRBV7-2; len: 11; abundance: .; d_gene: .; j_gene: TRBJ2-1; CDR3aa: CASSKRNEQFF; CDR3nt: TGTGCCAGCAGCAAGAGGAATGAGCAGTTCTTC
v_gene: TRBV10-3; len: 13; abundance: .; d_gene: TRBD1; j_gene: TRBJ1-6; CDR3aa: CAISDRGSSPLHF; CDR3nt: TGTGCCATCAGCGACAGGGGCAGTTCACCCCTCCACTTT
v_gene: TRBV7-9; len: 15; abundance: few; d_gene: .; j_gene: TRBJ1-2; CDR3aa: CASSLRLTADYGYTF; CDR3nt: TGTGCCAGCAGCTTAAGGCTGACAGCTGACTATGGCTACACCTTC
v_gene: TRBV5-1; len: 17; abundance: few; d_gene: .; j_gene: TRBJ1-3; CDR3aa: CASSSNPTGPSGNTIYF; CDR3nt: TGCGCCAGCAGCTCCAACCCCACAGGACCGTCTGGAAACACCATATATTTT
v_gene: TRBV19; len: 16; abundance: .; d_gene: TRBD2; j_gene: TRBJ2-1; CDR3aa: CASSDSGLAPYNEQFF; CDR3nt: TGTGCCAGTAGCGATTCGGGACTAGCGCCGTACAATGAGCAGTTCTTC
v_gene: TRBV7-2; len: 14; abundance: .; d_gene: TRBD1; j_gene: TRBJ1-1; CDR3aa: CASSYGQGATEAFF; CDR3nt: TGTGCCAGCAGCTACGGACAGGGAGCCACTGAAGCTTTCTTT
v_gene: TRBV27; len: 15; abundance: few; d_gene: TRBD1; j_gene: TRBJ1-4; CDR3aa: CASSPRQGTNEKLFF; CDR3nt: TGTGCCAGCAGTCCGAGACAGGGGACTAATGAAAAACTGTTTTTT
v_gene: TRBV28; len: 11; abundance: .; d_gene: .; j_gene: TRBJ2-7; CDR3aa: CASSFVYEQYF; CDR3nt: TGTGCCAGCAGTTTTGTATACGAGCAGTACTTC
v_gene: TRBV11-2; len: 12; abundance: few; d_gene: TRBD2; j_gene: TRBJ2-1; CDR3aa: CASSLGGIWQFF; CDR3nt: TGTGCCAGCAGCCTGGGGGGGATTTGGCAGTTCTTC